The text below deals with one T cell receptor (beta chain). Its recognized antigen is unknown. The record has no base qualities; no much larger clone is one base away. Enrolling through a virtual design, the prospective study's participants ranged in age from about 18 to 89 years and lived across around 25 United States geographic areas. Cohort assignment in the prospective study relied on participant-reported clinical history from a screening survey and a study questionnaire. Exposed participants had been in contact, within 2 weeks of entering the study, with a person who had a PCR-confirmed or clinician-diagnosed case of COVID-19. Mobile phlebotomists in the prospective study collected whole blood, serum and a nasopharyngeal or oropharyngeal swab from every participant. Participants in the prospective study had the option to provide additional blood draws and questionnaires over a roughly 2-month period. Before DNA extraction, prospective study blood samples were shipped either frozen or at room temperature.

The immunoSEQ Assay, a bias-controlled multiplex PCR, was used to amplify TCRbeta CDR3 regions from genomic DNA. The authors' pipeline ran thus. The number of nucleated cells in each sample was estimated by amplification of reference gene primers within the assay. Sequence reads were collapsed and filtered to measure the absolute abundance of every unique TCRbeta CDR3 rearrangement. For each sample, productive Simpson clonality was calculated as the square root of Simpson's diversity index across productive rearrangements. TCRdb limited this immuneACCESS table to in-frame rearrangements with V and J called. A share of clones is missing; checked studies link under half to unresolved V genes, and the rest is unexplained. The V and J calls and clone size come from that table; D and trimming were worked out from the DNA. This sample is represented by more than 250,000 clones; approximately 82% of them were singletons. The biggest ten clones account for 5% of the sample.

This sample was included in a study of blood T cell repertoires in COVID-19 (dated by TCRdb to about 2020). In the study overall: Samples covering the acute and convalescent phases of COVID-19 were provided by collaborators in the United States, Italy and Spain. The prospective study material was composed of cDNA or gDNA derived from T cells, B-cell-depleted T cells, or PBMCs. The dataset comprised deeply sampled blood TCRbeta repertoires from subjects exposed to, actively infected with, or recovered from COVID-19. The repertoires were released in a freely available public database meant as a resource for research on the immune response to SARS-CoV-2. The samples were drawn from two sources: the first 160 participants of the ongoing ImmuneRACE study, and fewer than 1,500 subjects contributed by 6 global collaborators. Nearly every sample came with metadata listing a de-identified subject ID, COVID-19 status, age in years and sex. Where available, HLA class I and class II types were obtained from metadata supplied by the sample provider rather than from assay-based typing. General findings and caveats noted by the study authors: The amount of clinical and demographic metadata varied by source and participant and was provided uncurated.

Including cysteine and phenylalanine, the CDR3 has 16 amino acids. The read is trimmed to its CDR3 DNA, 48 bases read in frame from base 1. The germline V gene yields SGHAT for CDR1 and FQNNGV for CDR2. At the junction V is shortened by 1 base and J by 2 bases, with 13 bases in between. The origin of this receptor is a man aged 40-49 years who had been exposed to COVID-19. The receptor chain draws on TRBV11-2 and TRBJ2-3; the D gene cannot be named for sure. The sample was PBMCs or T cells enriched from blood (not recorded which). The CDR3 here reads CASSLVMSIDTDTQYF. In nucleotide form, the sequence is TGTGCCAGCAGCTTAGTTATGAGTATAGACACAGATACGCAGTATTTT. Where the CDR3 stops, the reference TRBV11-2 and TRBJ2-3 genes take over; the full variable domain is EAGVAQSPRYKIIEKRQSVAFWCNPISGHATLYWYQQILGQGPKLLIQFQNNGVVDDSQLPKDRFSAERLKGVDSTLKIQPAKLEDSAVYLCASSLVMSIDTDTQYFGPGTRLTVL.